This is a list of T cell receptor beta chains from one sample in a study of OX40 agonist ivuxolimab in advanced cancers. Sequencing used immunoSEQ multiplex PCR; TCRdb keeps in-frame clones, though not all of them. The top ten clones hold 30% to 45% of a sample with about 7,700 clones, 75% to 85% of them seen once. The sequencing here drew on CD4+ or CD8+ T cells sorted from blood, taken in a trial of the OX40 agonist ivuxolimab. The receptors derive from an adult with an advanced solid tumor such as melanoma, head and neck, liver or kidney cancer. Each CDR3 is given with its conserved first and last residue. A D gene is named only where the DNA matches it firmly. Rows may omit the clone size; those that give it use once, few, many or a size class.

V: TRBV19
D: TRBD2
J: TRBJ2-3
size: -
CDR3: CASNGLAGRDTQYF
DNA: TGTGCCAGTAATGGACTAGCGGGTCGAGATACGCAGTATTTT

V: TRBV6-8
D: TRBD2
J: TRBJ2-5
size: -
CDR3: CARILAGTQYF
DNA: TGTGCCAGAATACTAGCGGGGACCCAGTACTTC

V: TRBV5-4
D: -
J: TRBJ2-5
size: -
CDR3: CASSGGETQYF
DNA: TGTGCCAGCAGCGGCGGTGAGACCCAGTACTTC

V: TRBV28
D: -
J: TRBJ1-3
size: -
CDR3: CASSPGGSPGNTIYF
DNA: TGTGCCAGCAGTCCGGGGGGGTCTCCTGGAAACACCATATATTTT

V: TRBV11-2
D: -
J: TRBJ1-1
size: -
CDR3: CASSLHGPLMNTEAFF
DNA: TGTGCCAGCAGCTTACACGGGCCCCTTATGAACACTGAAGCTTTCTTT

V: TRBV29-1
D: TRBD2
J: TRBJ2-3
size: -
CDR3: CSALGTSGNTQYF
DNA: TGCAGCGCCCTCGGGACTAGCGGGAATACGCAGTATTTT

V: TRBV28
D: TRBD2
J: TRBJ2-7
size: once
CDR3: CASIKGLATYEQYF
DNA: TGTGCCAGCATCAAAGGACTAGCCACCTACGAGCAGTACTTC

V: TRBV30
D: TRBD1
J: TRBJ2-7
size: once
CDR3: CAWSGTGGRYEQYF
DNA: TGTGCCTGGAGTGGGACAGGGGGCAGGTACGAGCAGTACTTC

V: TRBV30
D: -
J: TRBJ2-7
size: -
CDR3: CAWATRGDVYEQYF
DNA: TGTGCCTGGGCTACCCGCGGTGATGTCTACGAGCAGTACTTC

V: TRBV6-6
D: -
J: TRBJ2-7
size: few
CDR3: CASSYASSEQYF
DNA: TGTGCCAGCAGTTACGCGTCCTCGGAGCAGTACTTC